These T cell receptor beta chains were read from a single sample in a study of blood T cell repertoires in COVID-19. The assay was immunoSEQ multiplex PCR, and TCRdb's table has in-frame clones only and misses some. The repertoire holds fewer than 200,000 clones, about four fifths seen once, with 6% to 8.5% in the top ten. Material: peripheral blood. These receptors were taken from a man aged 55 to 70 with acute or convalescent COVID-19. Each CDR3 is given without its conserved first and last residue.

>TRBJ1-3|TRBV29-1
SVESLTGGGNTIY
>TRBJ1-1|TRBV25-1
ASSDRGVNTEAF
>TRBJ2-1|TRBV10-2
ATNLFLASNEQF
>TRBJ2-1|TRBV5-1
ASSVLVNDEQF
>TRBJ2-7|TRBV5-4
ASSLGDNSYEQY
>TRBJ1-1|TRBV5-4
ASSGDRGVWDTEAF
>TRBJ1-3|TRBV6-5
ASRITEFGNTIY
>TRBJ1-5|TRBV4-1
ASSQVARARGQPQH
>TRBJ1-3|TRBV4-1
ASSQVRTGMGNTIY
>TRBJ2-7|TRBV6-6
ASSSLDRGYEQY
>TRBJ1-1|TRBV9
ASTEDTGNTEAF
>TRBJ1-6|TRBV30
AWRADSWSSYNSPLH
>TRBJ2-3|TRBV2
ASSGLAIGTDTQY
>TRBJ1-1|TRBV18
ASSPGGPILTEAF
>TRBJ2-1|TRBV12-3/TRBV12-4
ASSLRAGQF
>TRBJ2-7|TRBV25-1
ASSDPSAGVAWSEQY
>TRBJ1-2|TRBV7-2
ASSSDRASGGYT
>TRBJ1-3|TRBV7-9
ASSVRQGATWGPGNTIY
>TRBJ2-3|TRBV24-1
ATSEGLRGSTDTQY
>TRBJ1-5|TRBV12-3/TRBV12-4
ASIRDRGKTQH
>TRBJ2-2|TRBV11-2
ASSFGSRGRVPGELF
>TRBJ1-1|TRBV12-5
ASGLAITGDTEAF
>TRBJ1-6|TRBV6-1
ASSEPRTGGARSPLH
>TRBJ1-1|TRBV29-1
SGRQGGTEAF
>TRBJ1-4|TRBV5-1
ASGLVGGAAEKLF
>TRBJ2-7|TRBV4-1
ASSQEVEGGPGEQY
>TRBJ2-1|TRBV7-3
ASSLSRGGAGEQF
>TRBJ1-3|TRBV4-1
ASSRGINSGNTIY
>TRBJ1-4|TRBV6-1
ASSEAQGANEKLF
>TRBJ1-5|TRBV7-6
ASSLGSEQPQH
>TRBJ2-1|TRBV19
ASSIIGLAGANEQF
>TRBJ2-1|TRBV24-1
VTSDSRTSIPEQF
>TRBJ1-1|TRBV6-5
ASTARVSNTEAF